The next 10 T cell receptor beta chains were all read from a single sample in a study of cytomegalovirus exposure and HLA in healthy donors (dated by TCRdb to 2017 to 2019). Preparation of the library involved the immunoSEQ multiplex PCR assay. For the multiplex PCR, a mixture combining 60 forward primers for TCR Vbeta segments and 13 reverse primers for TCR Jbeta segments was used. TCRdb's version of the immuneACCESS table is confined to in-frame rearrangements and falls short of the full clone set. An unresolved V gene accounts for under half of the shortfall where checked; the remainder is of unknown origin. Within this sample are approximately 89,000 clones, with 69% of them counted one time only. The ten largest clones add up to roughly 1.2% of the sample. Sequences were obtained from PBMCs. The receptor set was obtained from a female donor in good health and CMV-seronegative.

The chain recombines TRBV6-4 with TRBJ1-2, with 7 bases lining up with TRBD1. With 3 bases clipped from V and 2 bases from J, the junction kept 9 bases outside the gene matches. Germline assignment: CDR1 MRHNA and CDR2 SNTAGT. The CDR3 runs 16 residues. The chain's CDR3 is CASSDISRDRNYGYTF. In DNA form, the CDR3 reads TGTGCCAGCAGTGATATCTCCCGGGACAGAAACTATGGCTACACCTTC.

This sequence joins TRBV7-9 and TRBJ2-7; D is perhaps TRBD1 (7 bases). CDR3 length equals 13 residues. With 3 bases removed from V and 7 bases from J, the gap between germline ends came to 13 bases. The germline V gene has CDR1 SEHNR and CDR2 FQNEAQ (reference sequence). The CDR3, as DNA: TGTGCCAGCAGCTTTGAGGGGGCGGGGGAGCAGTACTTC. This gives the protein CASSFEGAGEQYF.

The chain has TRBV6-1 and TRBJ2-3; maybe TRBD2 (5 bases). This CDR3 is 15 amino acids long. Trimming pared 6 bases from V and 1 base from J, leaving 14 bases between. Per the germline V gene, CDR1 is MNHNS and CDR2 is SASEGT. In DNA form, the CDR3 reads TGTGCCAGCAGACCCATCGGGGTTGGCACAGATACGCAGTATTTT. It is translated as CASRPIGVGTDTQYF.

The V gene is TRBV30, the J gene TRBJ2-3; unclear D gene. The CDR3 contains 14 residues. Germline V gene sequence: CDR1 GTSNPN, CDR2 SVGIG (reference sequence). Trimming pared 0 bases from V and 2 bases from J, leaving 9 bases between. The CDR3, as DNA: TGTGCCTGGAGTGTAGTGGGCCCCACAGATACGCAGTATTTT. Residues: CAWSVVGPTDTQYF.

The J gene is TRBJ2-1, the V gene TRBV10-1; 8 nucleotides match TRBD2. V lost 5 bases to trimming and J lost 2 bases; unmatched junction nucleotides: 8. CDR1 is WNHNN, CDR2 SYGVQD, per germline (reference sequence). The CDR3 is 16 amino acids. The CDR3 sequence is CASSPQGAGAYNEQFF. The CDR3 DNA is TGCGCCAGCAGTCCCCAAGGAGCGGGAGCCTACAATGAGCAGTTCTTC.

The rearrangement uses TRBV5-6 and TRBJ2-6; TRBD2 is a possible D gene (5 bases). The V and J ends lost 6 bases and 0 bases respectively, with 16 bases between them. The CDR3 has 17 amino acids. CDR1 is SGHDT, CDR2 YYEEEE, per germline. Here the CDR3 reads CASTVGRRPSGANVLTF. CDR3 DNA: TGTGCCAGCACTGTAGGTCGGAGGCCCTCTGGGGCCAACGTCCTGACTTTC.

Written as DNA, the CDR3 is TGTGCCAGCATGACTAGCGGGAGTAGGACCGGGGAGCTGTTTTTT. This sequence encodes CASMTSGSRTGELFF. The chain couples TRBV28 to TRBJ2-2; 12 positions match TRBD2. With V trimmed by 7 bases and J by 5 bases, 5 bases remained unmatched. The length of the CDR3 is 15 residues. In germline, CDR1 is MDHEN, CDR2 SYDVKM.

The chain couples TRBV4-3 to TRBJ2-1; TRBD1 matches at 8 bases. This CDR3 is built from 17 residues. In germline, CDR1 is LGHNA, CDR2 YSLEER. With 0 bases clipped from V and 6 bases from J, the junction kept 10 bases outside the gene matches. The CDR3 region is CASSQEIPGQGGNEQFF. CDR3 nucleotide sequence: TGCGCCAGCAGCCAAGAAATTCCCGGACAGGGTGGCAATGAGCAGTTCTTC.

The chain joins TRBV4-2 to TRBJ2-6, with D possibly being TRBD2 (6 bases). CDR1 is LGHNA and CDR2 is YNFKEQ in the germline V gene. This CDR3 region has 16 residues. The V and J ends lost 2 bases and 4 bases respectively, with 12 bases between them. The CDR3 spells CASSQILGRGANVLTF. For the CDR3, the DNA is TGTGCCAGCAGCCAAATATTAGGGAGGGGGGCCAACGTCCTGACTTTC.

This clone has only one observation. The V gene is TRBV2, the J gene TRBJ1-3; D is uncertain. V was clipped by 2 bases and J by 6 bases, with 5 bases between them. Germline lookup yields CDR1 SNHLY and CDR2 FYNNEI. The CDR3 totals 12 residues. The CDR3 coding sequence is TGTGCCAGCAGTGAATACTTAAACACCATATATTTT. Amino acid sequence: CASSEYLNTIYF.